This passage covers 12 T cell receptor beta chains from one sample sequenced in a study of response to subunit inactivated influenza vaccine. TCRdb reanalysed the RT-PCR reads using MiXCR and keeps one entry per CDR3 protein. This table has a few hundred thousand distinct CDR3 sequences, around 15% appearing once. The sample here was PBMCs from blood, taken 11 to 12 days after vaccination. Every receptor here comes from a man between 45 and 60 years old who received an inactivated influenza vaccine.

The CDR3 here is CASGISGRSYEQYF. Written as DNA, the CDR3 is TGCGCCAGCGGGATTAGCGGGAGGTCCTACGAGCAGTACTTC. The J gene is TRBJ2-7, the V gene TRBV5-1; 10 bases fit TRBD2. Unmatched junction bases numbered 5, after V lost 7 bases and J lost 1 base. There are 14 residues in the CDR3. Per the germline V gene, CDR1 is SGHRS and CDR2 is YFSETQ.

This clonotype was picked up one time. The chain joins TRBV7-2 to TRBJ2-7, with TRBD2 matching 8 bases. Trimming at V came to 1 base and at J to 5 bases, leaving 4 bases not matched to a gene. The germline gives CDR1 SGHTA, CDR2 FQGNSA. The CDR3 runs to 14 residues. The CDR3 spells CASSLGGRFDEQYF. CDR3 DNA sequence: TGTGCCAGCAGCTTAGGCGGGAGGTTTGACGAGCAGTACTTC.

A few counts support this clonotype. The chain combines TRBV10-2 with TRBJ2-7; 7 nucleotides agree with TRBD1. V lost 0 bases, J lost 9 bases, and 2 bases stayed unmatched. Germline CDR1 WSHSY, CDR2 SAAADI. The CDR3 has 12 residues. The CDR3, as DNA: TGCGCCAGCAGTGAGTCGACAGGGAGGCAGTACTTC. It translates to CASSESTGRQYF.

The rearrangement uses TRBV11-2 and TRBJ2-2; TRBD1 is a possible D gene (5 bases). V lost 0 bases and J lost 6, with 17 bases in between. Germline CDR1 SGHAT, CDR2 FQNNGV. The CDR3 has 17 amino acids. CDR3 in amino acids: CASSLDWQVRVAGELFF. CDR3 sequence (DNA): TGTGCCAGCAGCTTAGATTGGCAGGTCAGGGTCGCCGGGGAGCTGTTTTTT. Looking up the rest from reference TRBV11-2 and TRBJ2-2 gives the full variable domain: EAGVAQSPRYKIIEKRQSVAFWCNPISGHATLYWYQQILGQGPKLLIQFQNNGVVDDSQLPKDRFSAERLKGVDSTLKIQPAKLEDSAVYLCASSLDWQVRVAGELFFGEGSRLTVL.

This chain connects TRBV29-1 to TRBJ2-5; D call uncertain. Trimming removed 7 bases from V and 5 bases from J, with 14 bases in between. The CDR3 extends over 12 amino acids. Germline CDR1 and CDR2: SQVTM and ANQGSEA. The CDR3 DNA reads TGCAGCGCCCGGAGCGCCTCCGAGACCCAGTACTTC. This gives the protein CSARSASETQYF.

The chain uses TRBV19 and TRBJ2-7, with D possibly matching TRBD2 (5 bases). This CDR3 comprises 13 residues. CDR1 and CDR2 (germline): LNHDA, SQIVND (reference sequence). V lost 3 bases to trimming and J lost 3 bases, with 9 bases between them. CDR3 sequence: CASSIGGDYEQYF. As DNA, the CDR3 is TGTGCCAGTAGTATCGGAGGAGACTACGAGCAGTACTTC.

This clonotype has only a few counts. The CDR3 protein is CATSRGQGAHPYNEQFF. The CDR3 DNA follows: TGTGCCACCAGCAGAGGACAGGGGGCGCATCCATACAATGAGCAGTTCTTC. The rearrangement uses TRBV15 and TRBJ2-1; 10 nucleotides line up with TRBD1. The CDR3 totals 17 residues. CDR1 is LNHNV and CDR2 is YYDKDF in the germline V gene (reference sequence). The J segment lost 4 bases and the V segment lost 1 base, leaving 7 bases of the junction unmatched.

V usage is TRBV4-2 and J usage is TRBJ2-7, with D maybe TRBD1 (6 bases). CDR3 size: 16 residues. Per germline, CDR1 LGHNA and CDR2 YNFKEQ. Trimming removed 0 bases from V and 5 bases from J, with 17 bases in between. CDR3 residues: CASSQDFNRESHEQYF. CDR3 nucleotides: TGTGCCAGCAGCCAAGATTTTAACAGGGAGTCACACGAGCAGTACTTC.

The table lists this clonotype with a few counts. The chain couples TRBV15 to TRBJ2-3; no clear D gene. The CDR3 spans 17 residues. Trimming left V 0 bases short and J 1 base short, with 14 bases between. The germline gives CDR1 LNHNV, CDR2 YYDKDF (reference sequence). In nucleotides, the CDR3 is TGTGCCACCAGCAGAGATAACATTCAGCTACGCACAGATACGCAGTATTTT. Encoded protein: CATSRDNIQLRTDTQYF.

The J gene is TRBJ2-2, the V gene TRBV29-1; D unclear. Trimming pared 2 bases from V and 4 bases from J, leaving 5 bases between. This CDR3 is 12 amino acids long. From germline, CDR1 is SQVTM and CDR2 ANQGSEA. The DNA of the CDR3 is TGCAGCGTTGAATCTGGCACCGGGGAGCTGTTTTTT. Translated, it gives CSVESGTGELFF.

The CDR3 DNA follows: TGCGCCAGCAGCCCCTACTCTAGCGGGAGTGTTTATGAGCAGTTCTTC. It is translated as CASSPYSSGSVYEQFF. The genes are TRBV4-3 and TRBJ2-1, with 10 nucleotides matching TRBD2. Germline assignment: CDR1 LGHNA and CDR2 YSLEER. This CDR3 is built from 16 residues. V lost 4 bases, J lost 8 bases, and 11 bases stayed unmatched.

The table lists this clonotype with a few counts. The chain is built from TRBV29-1 and TRBJ2-7; the match to TRBD2 covers 15 bases. The CDR3 contains 13 residues. Germline values: CDR1 SQVTM, CDR2 ANQGSEA. The ends lost 5 bases at V and 6 bases at J; junction bases unmatched: 2. CDR3 sequence: CSVRGLAGGEQYF. DNA for the CDR3: TGCAGCGTTAGGGGACTAGCGGGAGGCGAGCAGTACTTC.